Below, one T cell receptor beta chain is given with its context. Its antigen remains unknown. Germline V lookup: CDR1 SGHRS, CDR2 YFSETQ. Trimming left V 1 base short and J 6 bases short, with 11 bases between. The CDR3 spans 13 residues. The record originates from a study of shared clonotypes between healthy human individuals. Across the whole study: Three plates each covered CD4 naive and memory; CD8 naive two, CD8 memory one. General study results and limits: Estimated clonotype richness was generally higher in naive than memory subsets.

Terminally differentiated effector memory CD45RA+ cells were left out of the naive CD8 fraction, which was CD45RO-negative and positively selected for CCR7. Here immunoSEQ multiplex PCR was the method, and the copy in TCRdb shows in-frame clones only, minus some. Among about 800,000 clones, around 96% were seen once, and the ten largest hold less than 0.25%. The sequence came from a man aged 25 to 40 in good health. Sequencing input: naive CD8+ T cells sorted from blood. The chain is built from TRBV5-1 and TRBJ2-7; D unclear. The CDR3 DNA follows: TGCGCCAGCAGCTTGAACGTAGGCATCGAGCAGTACTTC. Amino acid sequence: CASSLNVGIEQYF.